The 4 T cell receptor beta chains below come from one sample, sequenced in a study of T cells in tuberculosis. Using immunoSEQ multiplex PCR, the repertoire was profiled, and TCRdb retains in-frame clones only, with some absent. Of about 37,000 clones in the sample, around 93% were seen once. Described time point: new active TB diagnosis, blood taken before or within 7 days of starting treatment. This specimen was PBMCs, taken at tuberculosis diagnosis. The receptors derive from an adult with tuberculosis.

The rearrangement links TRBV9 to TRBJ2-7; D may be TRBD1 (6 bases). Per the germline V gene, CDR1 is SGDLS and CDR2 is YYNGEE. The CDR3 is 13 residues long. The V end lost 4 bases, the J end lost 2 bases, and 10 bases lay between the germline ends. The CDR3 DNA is TGTGCCAGCAGCCAAGGGGGAACCTACGAGCAGTACTTC. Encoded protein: CASSQGGTYEQYF.

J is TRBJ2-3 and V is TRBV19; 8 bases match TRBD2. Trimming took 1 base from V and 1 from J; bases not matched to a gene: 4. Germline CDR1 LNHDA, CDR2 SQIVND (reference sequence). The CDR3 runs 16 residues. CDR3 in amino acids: CASSIGAGGGTDTQYF. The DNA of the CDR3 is TGTGCCAGTAGTATAGGCGCGGGGGGTGGCACAGATACGCAGTATTTT.

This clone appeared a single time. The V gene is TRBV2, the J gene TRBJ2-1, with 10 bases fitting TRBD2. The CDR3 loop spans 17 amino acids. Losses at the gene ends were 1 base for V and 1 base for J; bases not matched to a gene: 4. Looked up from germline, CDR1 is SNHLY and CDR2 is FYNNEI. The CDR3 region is CASSEEVAGGSYNEQFF. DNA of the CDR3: TGTGCCAGCAGTGAAGAGGTAGCGGGGGGTTCCTACAATGAGCAGTTCTTC.

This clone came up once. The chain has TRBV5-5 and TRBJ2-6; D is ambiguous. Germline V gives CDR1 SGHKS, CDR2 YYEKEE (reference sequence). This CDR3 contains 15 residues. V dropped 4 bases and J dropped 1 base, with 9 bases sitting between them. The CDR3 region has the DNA TGTGCCAGCAGCCACGGGTCGTCTGGGGCCAACGTCCTGACTTTC. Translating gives CASSHGSSGANVLTF.